The sequence of this T cell receptor (beta chain) was determined in a study of T cell responses to AZD1222 COVID-19 vaccine. At the level of the study: Second-dose groups at about 4 or about 12 weeks were pooled.

The CDR3 contains 17 residues. Trimming cost V 3 bases and J 6 bases; bases outside gene matches: 15. Germline values: CDR1 ENHRY, CDR2 SYGVKD. With respect to this clone: The antigen remains unidentified.

Points from the study as a whole: Dominant at 160-218 and 743-854, vaccine-associated CD4 TCRs also spanned spike. The donor group comprised mostly white British people and more females; the analysis possibly underestimated clonal diversity.

TCRdb's table, derived via immunoSEQ multiplex PCR, lists solely in-frame clones and lacks some. The sample includes approximately 180,000 clones, 85% to 95% of them seen just once. This chain links TRBV10-3 with TRBJ2-7; TRBD1 agrees at 9 bases. The receptor comes from an adult in good health. The sequenced sample was peripheral blood, obtained on day 0 of AZD1222 vaccination. The CDR3 loop reads CAISDPGQGIGKGEQYF. In nucleotides, the CDR3 is TGTGCCATCAGTGATCCGGGACAGGGAATCGGGAAGGGCGAGCAGTACTTC.